This T cell receptor beta chain was captured by sequencing in a study of shared clonotypes between healthy human individuals. Looking at the study overall: Per-donor plates numbered three CD4 naive, three CD4 memory, two CD8 naive and one CD8 memory.

This CDR3 contains 14 residues. Germline trimming cut 4 bases from V and 7 bases from J; bases unmatched to any gene: 7. Germline V CDR1 and CDR2: MGHRA, YSYEKL. Only in-frame clones appear in the TCRdb table, and some are missing; sequencing was by immunoSEQ multiplex PCR. The sample lists some 2 million clones; approximately 95% were seen once. CD45RO-negative, CCR7-positively selected cells formed the naive CD8 fraction, excluding terminally differentiated effector memory CD45RA+ cells. The source is a man between 18 and 29 years old in good health. The sequenced material came from naive CD8+ T cells sorted from blood. The V gene is TRBV4-1, the J gene TRBJ2-3; 8 positions match TRBD2. The CDR3 DNA follows: TGCGCCAGCAGCCCCTTAGCGGGGTCAAATACGCAGTATTTT. It yields the protein CASSPLAGSNTQYF.